The next 20 T cell receptor beta chains were all read from a single sample in a study of T cells in Graves' hyperthyroidism and ophthalmopathy. TCR beta CDR3 region amplification was performed from RNA transcripts. HTBI primers were the set used in a first-round RT-PCR of the TCR CDR3. Each CDR3 protein is one row after TCRdb ran MiXCR on the multiplex PCR reads. The sample yields around 490,000 distinct CDR3 sequences, just under 20% seen once. The sample was blood. The receptors here all came from a man aged 35-49 years with Graves' ophthalmopathy.

This clonotype showed up just a few times. The rearrangement links TRBV6-1 to TRBJ1-5, with D maybe TRBD1 (6 bases). The V end lost 1 base, the J end lost 7 bases, and 14 bases lay between the germline ends. This CDR3 has 15 amino acids. CDR1 and CDR2 (germline): MNHNS, SASEGT. This CDR3 reads CASSEGGGGWQPQHF. The CDR3 DNA sequence: TGTGCCAGCAGTGAAGGTGGAGGGGGGTGGCAGCCCCAGCATTTT.

This clonotype was counted at least ten times. The chain couples TRBV27 to TRBJ2-7; maybe TRBD2 (6 bases). Trimming shortened V by 4 bases and J by 2 bases, and 12 bases separated the two germline ends. Germline CDR1 is MNHEY and CDR2 is SMNVEV (reference sequence). This CDR3 is 14 amino acids long. The CDR3 sequence: CASSSGTETYEQYF. CDR3 nucleotides: TGTGCCAGCAGTTCCGGGACTGAGACCTACGAGCAGTACTTC.

The rearrangement links TRBV7-9 to TRBJ2-7, with 8 bases matching TRBD1. The CDR3 extends over 15 amino acids. CDR1 is SEHNR, CDR2 FQNEAQ, per germline (reference sequence). With 2 bases clipped from V and 1 base from J, the junction kept 4 bases outside the gene matches. DNA for the CDR3: TGTGCCAGCAGCTTAATTCAGGGGGCGTCCTACGAGCAGTACTTC. Its translation is CASSLIQGASYEQYF. The whole variable domain, remainder taken from reference TRBV7-9 and TRBJ2-7, is DTGVSQNPRHKITKRGQNVTFRCDPISEHNRLYWYRQTLGQGPEFLTYFQNEAQLEKSRLLSDRFSAERPKGSFSTLEIQRTEQGDSAMYLCASSLIQGASYEQYFGPGTRLTVT.

A few counts support this clonotype. The J gene is TRBJ1-4, the V gene TRBV5-4; a weak D match, TRBD1 (6 bases). Trimming removed 3 bases at V and 0 bases at J, with 9 bases between. Germline V gene lookup returns CDR1 SGHNT and CDR2 YYREEE (reference sequence). The CDR3 spans 15 residues. The CDR3 spells CASSSGQTTNEKLFF. In DNA form, the CDR3 reads TGTGCCAGCAGCTCCGGACAGACAACTAATGAAAAACTGTTTTTT.

This clonotype was observed many times. The rearrangement joins TRBV10-3 to TRBJ2-1; 7 nucleotides align to TRBD1. This CDR3 is 13 amino acids long. From germline, CDR1 is ENHRY and CDR2 SYGVKD. V lost 3 bases to trimming and J lost 5 bases; unmatched junction nucleotides: 1. For the CDR3, the DNA is TGTGCCATCAGTGAAGGACAGGACAATGAGCAGTTCTTC. It yields the protein CAISEGQDNEQFF.

This clonotype was observed a few times. The V call is TRBV7-3, the J call TRBJ2-4; 8 nucleotides agree with TRBD2. The germline CDR1 and CDR2 sequences are SGHTA and FQGTGA. CDR3 length: 17 amino acids. V trimming: 4 bases; J trimming: 6 bases; junction bases outside the gene matches: 14. CDR3 residues: CASSSYKRTGGPNIQYF. The CDR3 coding sequence is TGTGCCAGCAGCTCCTACAAGAGGACGGGAGGGCCAAACATTCAGTACTTC. The complete variable domain, with remaining parts taken from reference TRBV7-3 and TRBJ2-4, reads GAGVSQTPSNKVTEKGKYVELRCDPISGHTALYWYRQSLGQGPEFLIYFQGTGAADDSGLPNDRFFAVRPEGSVSTLKIQRTERGDSAVYLCASSSYKRTGGPNIQYFGAGTRLSVL.

This clonotype was counted between two and nine times. The gene calls are TRBV5-1 and TRBJ2-2; the D gene is possibly TRBD1 (6 bases). Trimming pared 4 bases from V and 5 bases from J, leaving 15 bases between. This CDR3 spans 15 amino acids. Germline lookup yields CDR1 SGHRS and CDR2 YFSETQ. The CDR3 region is CASSLGAEKTGELFF. The CDR3 region has the DNA TGCGCCAGCAGCCTGGGGGCAGAGAAGACCGGGGAGCTGTTTTTT.

This clonotype was counted many times. This chain links TRBV5-1 with TRBJ2-1; TRBD1 matches 9 bases. The CDR3 loop spans 14 amino acids. Germline V gene data show CDR1 as SGHRS and CDR2 as YFSETQ. V lost 5 bases, J lost 12 bases, and 12 bases stayed unmatched. CDR3 sequence reads: CASSPGTGRVRQFF. In DNA form, the CDR3 reads TGCGCCAGCAGTCCTGGGACAGGGAGGGTCCGGCAGTTCTTC.

The gene calls are TRBV27 and TRBJ2-2, with D tentatively TRBD1 (6 bases). Germline CDR1 MNHEY, CDR2 SMNVEV (reference sequence). Trimming cost V 5 bases and J 0 bases, with 19 bases left between them. CDR3 length: 18 amino acids. The CDR3, as DNA: TGTGCCAGCAGTGTAACAGGGCCGATAAACGCGAACACCGGGGAGCTGTTTTTT. This translates into CASSVTGPINANTGELFF.

This clonotype was detected only a few times. The rearrangement joins TRBV20-1 to TRBJ1-5; TRBD1 is a possible D gene (6 bases). This CDR3 is 15 amino acids long. The V end was cut by 5 bases, the J end by 5 bases, with 19 bases between. The germline V gene has CDR1 DFQATT and CDR2 SNEGSKA (reference sequence). The CDR3 region has the DNA TGCAGTGCTGGGGACACCACAGGAGGATATCAGCCCCAGCATTTT. Protein product: CSAGDTTGGYQPQHF.

This clonotype was seen ten or more times. The chain combines TRBV30 with TRBJ2-7, with a weak D call TRBD2 (5 bases). Trimming pared 7 bases from V and 0 bases from J, leaving 19 bases between. This CDR3 comprises 15 residues. CDR1 and CDR2 (germline): GTSNPN, SVGIG (reference sequence). This CDR3 is CAFGRVDSSSYEQYF. CDR3 nucleotides: TGTGCCTTCGGGCGGGTGGACTCCAGCTCCTACGAGCAGTACTTC.

This clonotype appeared a few times. V usage is TRBV30 and J usage is TRBJ2-2; 9 nucleotides line up with TRBD2. This CDR3 is 13 amino acids long. Losses at the gene ends were 5 bases for V and 6 bases for J; bases not matched to a gene: 4. Germline V CDR1 and CDR2: GTSNPN, SVGIG (reference sequence). CDR3 protein: CAWGGTSPGELFF. For the CDR3, the DNA is TGTGCCTGGGGTGGGACTAGCCCCGGGGAGCTGTTTTTT.

The rearrangement links TRBV5-1 to TRBJ1-2; D not certain. This CDR3 comprises 12 residues. Germline V CDR1 and CDR2: SGHRS, YFSETQ. V lost 6 bases, J lost 14 bases, and 20 bases lay in between. CDR3 DNA sequence: TGCGCCAGCACCGAGGATCTGGGTAGTGGGACCTTC. It codes for CASTEDLGSGTF.

This clonotype came up a few times. This sequence joins TRBV18 and TRBJ1-3; TRBD1 is a possible D gene (6 bases). CDR3 length equals 16 residues. Trimming stripped 3 bases from V and 2 bases from J, with 14 bases between. The germline V gene has CDR1 KGHSH and CDR2 LQKENI. The CDR3: CASSPTGGATGNTIYF. CDR3 coding DNA: TGTGCCAGCTCACCGACGGGGGGGGCCACTGGAAACACCATATATTTT.

The V gene is TRBV14, the J gene TRBJ2-3; 9 nucleotides match TRBD1. The CDR3 consists of 15 residues. Trimming removed 4 bases from V and 0 bases from J; junction bases left unmatched: 2. Germline-derived CDR1 and CDR2 are SGHDN and FVKESK. CDR3 coding DNA: TGTGCCAGCAGCCCGGGACAGGGAAGCACAGATACGCAGTATTTT. Amino acid sequence: CASSPGQGSTDTQYF.

This rearrangement joins TRBV30 to TRBJ2-3; 11 bases fit TRBD2. Per germline, CDR1 GTSNPN and CDR2 SVGIG (reference sequence). V lost 8 bases, J lost 3 bases, and 10 bases stayed unmatched. This CDR3 comprises 15 residues. CDR3 sequence: CAARLAGSVTDTQYF. In nucleotides, the CDR3 is TGTGCCGCGAGACTAGCGGGATCAGTTACAGATACGCAGTATTTT.

The V call is TRBV5-4, the J call TRBJ2-7, with D hard to call. With 4 bases removed from V and 1 base from J, the gap between germline ends came to 12 bases. Per germline, CDR1 SGHNT and CDR2 YYREEE (reference sequence). This CDR3 contains 14 residues. The CDR3 region has the DNA TGTGCCAGCAGCCCGGAGCAGGAATCCTACGAGCAGTACTTC. It translates to CASSPEQESYEQYF.

The V call is TRBV12-3 or TRBV12-4, the J call TRBJ1-2; TRBD1 matches at 7 bases. The CDR3 totals 15 residues. The V gene end was trimmed by 2 bases and the J gene end by 2 bases; junction bases not matched to a gene: 5. The DNA for the CDR3 is TGTGCCAGCAGTTTAAAGGGGGCGGAAAACTATGGCTACACCTTC. Encoded protein: CASSLKGAENYGYTF.

This clonotype was counted only a few times. The chain employs TRBV6-1 and TRBJ1-2; possibly TRBD1 for D (5 bases). There are 12 residues in the CDR3. Trimming cost V 6 bases and J 4 bases, with 9 bases left between them. Germline values: CDR1 MNHNS, CDR2 SASEGT. The CDR3 DNA sequence: TGTGCCAGCAGAGTCGACAGCTATGGCTACACCTTC. Its protein is CASRVDSYGYTF.

This clonotype appeared many times. The chain couples TRBV2 to TRBJ2-5, with 9 bases fitting TRBD2. J gave up 4 bases and V 2 bases, and 8 bases lay outside the gene matches. The germline V gene encodes CDR1 SNHLY and CDR2 FYNNEI. The CDR3 is made up of 16 amino acids. DNA for the CDR3: TGTGCCAGCAGTGAAACGTTAGCGGGAGTTCGAGAGACCCAGTACTTC. Protein product: CASSETLAGVRETQYF.